This TCR beta chain stems from a study of T cell responses to AZD1222 COVID-19 vaccine. Assay: immunoSEQ multiplex PCR; the TCRdb copy retains only in-frame clones and omits some. Of approximately 100,000 clones listed, 91% are singletons. Trimming removed 5 bases at V and 1 base at J, with 11 bases between. The CDR3 is 14 amino acids. The V gene's germline CDR1 is MNHEY and CDR2 SVGAGI. This clonotype originated in an adult in good health. The genes are TRBV6-5 and TRBJ1-1; perhaps TRBD1 as D (6 bases). The sequenced sample was peripheral blood, obtained on day 0 of AZD1222 vaccination. CDR3 nucleotide sequence: TGTGCCAGCAGTCCCGGGGGCTCGAACACTGAAGCTTTCTTT. This translates into CASSPGGSNTEAFF.